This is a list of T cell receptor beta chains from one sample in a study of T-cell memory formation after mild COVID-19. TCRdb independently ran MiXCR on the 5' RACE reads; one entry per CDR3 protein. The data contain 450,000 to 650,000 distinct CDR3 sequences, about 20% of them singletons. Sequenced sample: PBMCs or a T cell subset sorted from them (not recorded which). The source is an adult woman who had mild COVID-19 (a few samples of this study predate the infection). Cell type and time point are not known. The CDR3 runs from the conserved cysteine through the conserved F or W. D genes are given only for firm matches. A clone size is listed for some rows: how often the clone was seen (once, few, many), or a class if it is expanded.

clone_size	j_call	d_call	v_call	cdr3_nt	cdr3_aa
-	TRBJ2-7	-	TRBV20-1	TGCAGTGCTAGTTTACAGGGTGCCGCCTACGAGCAGTACTTC	CSASLQGAAYEQYF
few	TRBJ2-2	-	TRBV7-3	TGTGCCAGCAGCTTACTCAGCCTGGGGACCGGGGAGCTGTTTTTT	CASSLLSLGTGELFF
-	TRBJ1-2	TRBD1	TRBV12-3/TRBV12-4	TGTGCCAGCAGTCCCGACAGGGGCCAAGGCTACACCTTC	CASSPDRGQGYTF
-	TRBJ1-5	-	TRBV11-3	TGTGCCAGCAGCTTAGATATGAATCAGCCCCAGCATTTT	CASSLDMNQPQHF
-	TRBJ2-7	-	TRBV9	TGTGCCAGCAGCGTAGAGAGGTCGAGCTACGAGCAGTACTTC	CASSVERSSYEQYF
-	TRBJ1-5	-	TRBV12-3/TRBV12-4	TGTGCCAGCAGTCCAGCGAGTGGCAATCAGCCCCAGCATTTT	CASSPASGNQPQHF
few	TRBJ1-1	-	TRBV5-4	TGTGCCAGCAGCTCCACTCCTTCCCGGACCAACACTGAAGCTTTCTTT	CASSSTPSRTNTEAFF
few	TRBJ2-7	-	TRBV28	TGTGCCAGCAGGCGCGCCGGCGGCTACGAGCAGTACTTC	CASRRAGGYEQYF
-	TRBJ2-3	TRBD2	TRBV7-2	TGTGCCAGCAGCTCTTTAGCGGGGCCAAACACGCAGTATTTT	CASSSLAGPNTQYF
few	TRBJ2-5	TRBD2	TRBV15	TGTGCCACCAGCAGAGATATGGCTAGCGGCGAGACCCAGTACTTC	CATSRDMASGETQYF
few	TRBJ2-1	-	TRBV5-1	TGCGCCAGCAGCATCTGGACGGAAGACAATGAGCAGTTCTTC	CASSIWTEDNEQFF
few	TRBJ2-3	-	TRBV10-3	TGTGCCAGCTCAGTGGAGGACACAGATACGCAGTATTTT	CASSVEDTDTQYF
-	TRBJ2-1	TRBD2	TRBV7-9	TGTGCCAGCAGTCCTCGACTAGCGGGAATCCACAGGAATGAGCAGTTCTTC	CASSPRLAGIHRNEQFF
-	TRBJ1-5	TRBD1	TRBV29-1	TGCAGCGTTATGTGGGACAGCAGCAATCAGCCCCAGCATTTT	CSVMWDSSNQPQHF
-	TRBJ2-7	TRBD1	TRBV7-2	TGTGCCAGCAGCCAAAGGACAGGGGGCCCTTACGAGCAGTACTTC	CASSQRTGGPYEQYF
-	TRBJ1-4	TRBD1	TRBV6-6	TGTGCCAGCAGACGACAGGGCTCCCACCTGTTTTTT	CASRRQGSHLFF
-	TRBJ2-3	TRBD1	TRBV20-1	TGCAGTGCTACCGCCGGGACAGGGGGCGCAGATACGCAGTATTTT	CSATAGTGGADTQYF
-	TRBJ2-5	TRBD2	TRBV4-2	TGTGCCAGCAGCCGACGGGGGGGCCTTGAGACCCAGTACTTC	CASSRRGGLETQYF
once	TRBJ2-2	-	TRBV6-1	TGTGCCAGCAGTGAAAGGGCCCGCGGGGGGGAGCTGTTTTTT	CASSERARGGELFF
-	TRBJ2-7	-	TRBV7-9	TGTGCCAGCAGCTTATCAACTAAGGAAACCTACGAGCAGTACTTC	CASSLSTKETYEQYF
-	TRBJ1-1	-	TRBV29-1	TGCAGCGTTGAAAACGGTAGGGCAGGTGAAGCTTTCTTT	CSVENGRAGEAFF
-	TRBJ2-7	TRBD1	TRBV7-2	TGTGCCAGCAGCCCCCAAGGGGCGGGACAGGGTTCGTACGAGCAGTACTTC	CASSPQGAGQGSYEQYF